Reported below is one TCR beta chain. Donors were grouped by their self-reported clinical history. TCRdb's table, derived via immunoSEQ multiplex PCR, lists solely in-frame clones and lacks some. There are 310,000 or so clones in the sample; 70% to 90% occur only once, and less than 11% lies in the top ten. The CDR3 extends over 17 amino acids. With V trimmed by 3 bases and J by 1 base, 7 bases remained unmatched. Germline lookup yields CDR1 KGHDR and CDR2 SFDVKD. The source of the sample is a study of blood T cell repertoires in COVID-19. As for the study in general: In each case, the material was cDNA or gDNA derived from T cells, B-cell-depleted T cells, or PBMCs.

The chain couples TRBV24-1 to TRBJ2-3; the match to TRBD2 covers 9 bases. This receptor was taken from a woman younger than 30 who had recovered from COVID-19. The sequenced sample was PBMCs or T cells enriched from blood (not recorded which). Written as DNA, the CDR3 is TGTGCCACCAGTGATCCGCGGGGGGGCTCGGGCACAGATACGCAGTATTTT. Translated, it gives CATSDPRGGSGTDTQYF.